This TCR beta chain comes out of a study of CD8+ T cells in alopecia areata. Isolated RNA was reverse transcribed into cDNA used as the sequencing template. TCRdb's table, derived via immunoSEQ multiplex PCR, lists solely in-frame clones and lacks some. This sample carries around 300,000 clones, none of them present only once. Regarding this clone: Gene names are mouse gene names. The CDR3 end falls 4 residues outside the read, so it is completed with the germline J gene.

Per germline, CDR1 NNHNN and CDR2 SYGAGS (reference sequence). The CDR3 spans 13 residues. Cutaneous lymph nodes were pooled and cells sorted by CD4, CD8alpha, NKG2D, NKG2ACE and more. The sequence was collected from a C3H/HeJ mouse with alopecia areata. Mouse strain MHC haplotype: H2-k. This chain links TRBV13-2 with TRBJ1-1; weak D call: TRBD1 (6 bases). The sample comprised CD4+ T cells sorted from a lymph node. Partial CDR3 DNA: TGTGCCAGCGGTGAAGGGACAACTACA. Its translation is CASGEGTTT. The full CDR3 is CASGEGTTTEVFF.